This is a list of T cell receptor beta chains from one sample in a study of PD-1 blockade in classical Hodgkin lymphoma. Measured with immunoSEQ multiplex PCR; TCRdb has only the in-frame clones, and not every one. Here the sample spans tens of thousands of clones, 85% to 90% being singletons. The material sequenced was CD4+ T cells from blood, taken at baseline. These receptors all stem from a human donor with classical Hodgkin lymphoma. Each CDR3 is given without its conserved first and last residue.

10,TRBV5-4,ASSLRTSRIY
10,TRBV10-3,ATGQGGTEAF
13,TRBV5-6,ASSLDSVGGYGYT
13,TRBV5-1,ASSLGYVGVETQY
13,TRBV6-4,ASSPDRGRKYGYT
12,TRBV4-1,ASSSPGQGRGYT
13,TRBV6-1,ASSGGQGRTGELF
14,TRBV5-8,ASSSFPSGATYEQY
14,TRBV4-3,ASSQDPRSYNSPLH
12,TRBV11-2,ASSWVSGANVLT
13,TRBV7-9,ASSQGGSGANVLT
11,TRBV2,ASSASTNRGYT
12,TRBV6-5,ASSSRRGTYEQY
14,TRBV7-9,ASSFPARALYNEQF
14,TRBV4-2,ASSQVWTSGPDTQY
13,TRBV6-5,ASSRTGVVNTEAF
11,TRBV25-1,ASSEVGRYEAF
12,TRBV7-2,ASSLDGGLYEQY
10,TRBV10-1,ATGQGNQPQH
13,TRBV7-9,ASSLTLSGANVLT
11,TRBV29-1,SVEQGSGNTIY
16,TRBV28,ASSYYGLAGGKDYEQY
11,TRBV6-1,ASRETGGRSAF
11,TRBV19,ASTAGWATEAF
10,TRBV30,ACFTRSGGYT
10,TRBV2,ASADGFGELF
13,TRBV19,ASSKGLAGGQTQY
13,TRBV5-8,ASSFLTAMNTEAF
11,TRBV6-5,ASSAPSGNTIY
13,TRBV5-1,ASSLDVLTNEKLF
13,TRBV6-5,ASSFDSGLTDTQY
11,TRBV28,ASSLTSNTEAF
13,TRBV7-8,ASSPRTGSYYEQY
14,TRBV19,ASTSRLAEGQETQY
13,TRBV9,ASSVDSRFGETQY
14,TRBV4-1,ASSTQPGQDPYGYT
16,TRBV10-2,ASIGGLAGNSNTGELF